Below, 17 T cell receptor beta chains from the same sample are listed, as sequenced in a study of T cell responses to AZD1222 COVID-19 vaccine (TCRdb year 2021). The time point label, as the study defines it: baseline before first vaccination. Libraries were built with the immunoSEQ multiplex PCR assay. The table comes from immuneACCESS by way of TCRdb, which keeps in-frame sequences with V and J called. Part of the clones is missing from these tables; in studies checked, under half for an unresolved V gene and the rest for unknown reasons. In all, the sample holds over 150,000 clones, and around 94% of those were seen once. The ten largest clones take up roughly 10% of the sample. The input for sequencing was peripheral blood, taken on day 0 of AZD1222 vaccination. The source is an adult in good health.

The rearrangement joins TRBV27 to TRBJ2-5; weak D call: TRBD2 (7 bases). The CDR3 is 16 amino acids. Trimming removed 4 bases at V and 1 base at J, with 16 bases between. Germline CDR1 reads MNHEY; CDR2 reads SMNVEV (reference sequence). As DNA, the CDR3 is TGTGCCAGCAGTTGGAGAACAGGGAGGGCCCAAGAGACCCAGTACTTC. Translating it yields CASSWRTGRAQETQYF.

The rearrangement uses TRBV5-6 and TRBJ1-2; 7 nucleotides align to TRBD1. This CDR3 spans 14 amino acids. CDR1 SGHDT and CDR2 YYEEEE come from the germline V gene. V dropped 5 bases and J dropped 4; count of bases not matched to a gene: 8. The CDR3 region is CASRPDRISYGYTF. CDR3 coding DNA: TGTGCCAGCAGGCCGGACAGGATAAGCTATGGCTACACCTTC.

Concerning this clone itself: One end of the junction does not line up with germline, which may come from a read error. The gene calls are TRBV5-1 and TRBJ1-1; D remains ambiguous. The CDR3 is made up of 12 amino acids. Germline-derived CDR1 and CDR2 are SGHRS and YFSETQ. CDR3 protein: CASRTENAEAFF. CDR3 in DNA: TGCGCCAGCAGGACTGAGAACGCTGAAGCTTTCTTT. The variable domain in full, completed from reference TRBV5-1 and TRBJ1-1, reads KAGVTQTPRYLIKTRGQQVTLSCSPISGHRSVSWYQQTPGQGLQFLFEYFSETQRNKGNFPGRFSGRQFSNSRSEMNVSTLELGDSALYLCASRTENAEAFFGQGTRLTVV.

By sample fraction, this clone is medium-sized. The V and J genes are TRBV4-2 and TRBJ1-6; no reliable D call. The CDR3 extends over 16 amino acids. Trimming removed 0 bases from V and 0 bases from J, with 6 bases in between. The V gene's germline CDR1 is LGHNA and CDR2 YNFKEQ. Here the CDR3 DNA reads TGTGCCAGCAGCCAAGAGATCGGCTCCTATAATTCACCCCTCCACTTT. Translation gives CASSQEIGSYNSPLHF.

The gene calls are TRBV19 and TRBJ1-6; D call uncertain. Germline V gene lookup returns CDR1 LNHDA and CDR2 SQIVND (reference sequence). The CDR3 length is 12 residues. Trimming cost V 3 bases and J 10 bases, with 7 bases left between them. The CDR3 region has the DNA TGTGCCAGTAGTATCAGAGACTCACCCCTCCACTTT. Its protein product is CASSIRDSPLHF.

This clone has more than one count but fewer than ten. The rearrangement uses TRBV27 and TRBJ1-1; tentatively, D is TRBD1 (5 bases). The CDR3 contains 13 residues. Germline-derived CDR1 and CDR2 are MNHEY and SMNVEV (reference sequence). V shed 2 bases and J shed 4 bases, with 8 bases lying between them. Here the CDR3 reads CASSLRGSTEAFF. CDR3 bases: TGTGCCAGCAGTTTAAGGGGATCCACTGAAGCTTTCTTT.

The J gene is TRBJ1-2, the V gene TRBV6-5; D possibly corresponds to TRBD1 (5 bases). CDR3 length: 12 amino acids. The germline V gene encodes CDR1 MNHEY and CDR2 SVGAGI. V lost 6 bases to trimming and J lost 4 bases, with 9 bases between them. In DNA, the CDR3 is TGTGCCAGCAGAGACAGTCTCTATGGCTACACCTTC. It specifies CASRDSLYGYTF.

The chain recombines TRBV9 with TRBJ1-3, with no clear D. The V and J ends lost 2 bases and 2 bases respectively, with 5 bases between them. The CDR3 is 13 residues long. Germline CDR1 reads SGDLS; CDR2 reads YYNGEE. The CDR3 nucleotides read TGTGCCAGCAGCGTGCAACCTGGAAACACCATATATTTT. Its protein is CASSVQPGNTIYF.

This clone turned up a few times. As DNA, the CDR3 is TGTGCCAGCAGCTTAGCGCCTAGCTCCTACGAGCAGTACTTC. Its protein product is CASSLAPSSYEQYF. This sequence joins TRBV7-8 and TRBJ2-7; no clear D. This CDR3 spans 14 amino acids. V lost 0 bases and J 0 bases, leaving 6 bases between the germline ends. From germline, CDR1 is SGHVS and CDR2 FQNEAQ.

The gene calls are TRBV19 and TRBJ1-1; TRBD1 agrees at 10 bases. The CDR3 has 14 amino acids. The V gene's germline CDR1 is LNHDA and CDR2 SQIVND (reference sequence). After removal of 6 bases from V and 5 bases from J, the junction contained 6 bases not matched to a gene. The CDR3 coding sequence is TGTGCCAGTAGACCGGGACAGGGGTGGACTGAAGCTTTCTTT. Translation: CASRPGQGWTEAFF. Variable domain in full (rest from reference TRBV19 and TRBJ1-1): DGGITQSPKYLFRKEGQNVTLSCEQNLNHDAMYWYRQDPGQGLRLIYYSQIVNDFQKGDIAEGYSVSREKKESFPLTVTSAQKNPTAFYLCASRPGQGWTEAFFGQGTRLTVV.

This rearrangement joins TRBV7-3 to TRBJ2-3, with D tentatively TRBD2 (7 bases). Germline CDR1 reads SGHTA; CDR2 reads FQGTGA. The V end was cut by 5 bases, the J end by 1 base, with 10 bases between. The CDR3 has 14 residues. The CDR3 region has the DNA TGTGCCAGCAGCGAAGGGGGGGGCACAGATACGCAGTATTTT. This translates into CASSEGGGTDTQYF.

The chain uses TRBV10-3 and TRBJ1-2; maybe TRBD1 (6 bases). CDR1 is ENHRY and CDR2 is SYGVKD in the germline V gene. Trimming stripped 10 bases from V and 2 bases from J, with 20 bases between. This CDR3 has 15 residues. CDR3 loop: CATEEQGTPNYGYTF. CDR3 sequence (DNA): TGTGCCACCGAAGAACAGGGTACACCCAACTATGGCTACACCTTC.

The chain is built from TRBV10-2 and TRBJ2-1, with 11 nucleotides matching TRBD2. There are 15 residues in the CDR3. CDR1 and CDR2 from the germline V gene are WSHSY and SAAADI. Unmatched junction bases numbered 3, after V lost 6 bases and J lost 2 bases. The CDR3 sequence: CASSGTSGAYNEQFF. The CDR3 DNA follows: TGCGCCAGCAGCGGGACTAGCGGTGCCTACAATGAGCAGTTCTTC.

The chain uses TRBV19 and TRBJ1-2; maybe TRBD1 (6 bases). In germline, CDR1 is LNHDA, CDR2 SQIVND (reference sequence). CDR3 size: 13 residues. Trimming shortened V by 1 base and J by 8 bases, and 11 bases separated the two germline ends. The CDR3 is CASSIVGQRGYTF. The CDR3 DNA follows: TGTGCCAGTAGTATAGTGGGACAACGCGGCTACACCTTC.

CDR3 amino acids: CASSQDRASGGPGETQYF. DNA for the CDR3: TGCGCCAGCAGCCAAGATAGAGCGAGCGGGGGGCCAGGAGAGACCCAGTACTTC. The rearrangement links TRBV4-3 to TRBJ2-5; TRBD2 aligns across 9 bases. V was clipped by 0 bases and J by 4 bases; unmatched bases: 12. The V gene's germline CDR1 is LGHNA and CDR2 YSLEER. This CDR3 has 18 amino acids.

The rearrangement joins TRBV5-1 to TRBJ1-1; tentative D call: TRBD1 (5 bases). The CDR3 has 14 residues. Per germline, CDR1 SGHRS and CDR2 YFSETQ. Trimming removed 4 bases from V and 1 base from J, with 11 bases in between. The CDR3 region has the DNA TGCGCCAGCAGCCCGGTGGGGCCGAACACTGAAGCTTTCTTT. It specifies CASSPVGPNTEAFF.

The chain employs TRBV2 and TRBJ1-6; D may be TRBD1 (5 bases). This CDR3 is 13 amino acids long. From germline, CDR1 is SNHLY and CDR2 FYNNEI. V was trimmed by 7 bases and J by 12 bases, leaving 16 bases between them. The CDR3 DNA reads as TGTGCCAGCACCGGACTGTCGGGACGACCCCTCCACTTT. Residues: CASTGLSGRPLHF.